This TCR beta chain was sequenced during a study of regulatory T cells in long-lasting Graves disease. Study observations and caveats: Those with persistent Graves' had less TCR diversity than newly diagnosed patients. Among persistent patients, a larger number of public clonotypes were shared (2,741) than among newly diagnosed patients (under 1,000).

For TCR beta, libraries came from iRepertoire HTBI primers and Arm-PCR of CDR3 regions. TCRdb processed the multiplex PCR reads anew with MiXCR; each CDR3 protein has one entry. The data contain about 460,000 distinct CDR3 sequences, 20% to 25% of them singletons. The CDR3 is made up of 16 amino acids. The ends were cut back, 4 bases at V and 5 bases at J, with 17 bases in the middle. Germline V gives CDR1 SGHAT, CDR2 FQNNGV. Time point indicated: persistent/refractory GD, antithyroid drugs over 5 years with positive TRAb. Extracted RNA from PBMCs served as the source of the TCR library. Graves' disease diagnosis followed American Thyroid Association guidelines. Turning to this clonotype: Its antigen is unidentified.

This clonotype was sampled from a female donor with Graves disease. This chain uses TRBV11-2 with TRBJ1-4, with D possibly matching TRBD1 (6 bases). Sequenced here: peripheral blood mononuclear cells (PBMCs), sampled when the disease was refractory, from a patient treated with antithyroid drugs. The CDR3 region has the DNA TGTGCCAGCAGCTCTCTACGTGGACAGCTAAATGAAAAACTGTTTTTT. This translates into CASSSLRGQLNEKLFF.